This T cell receptor beta chain was profiled in a study of low-dose radiotherapy and immunotherapy resistance in tumors. On the study more broadly: Cohort 1 was given 0.5 Gy per fraction every 2 weeks, for 6.5 Gy total.

The time point: before trial treatment. The donors, trial participants, received nivolumab, ipilimumab, aspirin, low-dose cyclophosphamide and low-dose radiotherapy. Inclusion covered patients whose advanced solid tumors lacked tumor-infiltrating lymphocytes. Primers used for first-strand cDNA, a TRAV- and TRBV-specific set, covered both alpha and beta chains. The authors ran roughly 20 PCR cycles to amplify TCRs with a constant-region primer and V-primer adapter. TCRdb recomputed calls from the reads with MiXCR, one row per CDR3 protein. The sample lists some 85,000 distinct CDR3 sequences, under 20% seen once, with around 6.1% in the top ten. Germline V gene data show CDR1 as MDHEN and CDR2 as SYDVKM. V lost 10 bases and J lost 0; bases outside the gene matches: 21. This CDR3 is built from 19 residues.

The receptor was derived from a male donor with prostate cancer. The chain combines TRBV28 with TRBJ2-7, with 10 bases aligning to TRBD1. The sample here was PBMCs, taken before treatment. CDR3 amino acids: CATLRDRGVKRGNSYEQYF. CDR3 nucleotide sequence: TGTGCCACCCTCCGGGACAGGGGAGTTAAAAGGGGGAACTCCTACGAGCAGTACTTC.